This T cell receptor beta chain was sequenced in a study of shared clonotypes between healthy human individuals (dated by TCRdb to the early 2020s). Background for the entire study: The cohort comprised two women and a few men aged 18 to 49 years. For each donor, three plates each were used for CD4 naive and CD4 memory, two plates were used for CD8 naive, and one plate was used for CD8 memory. Blood TCR repertoires of a handful of healthy adults were deeply sequenced to estimate repertoire size and the extent of clonotype sharing between individuals. Libraries were prepared and TCR repertoires were sequenced by different laboratories using diverse techniques, in order to increase sequencing depth and limit assay-specific biases. Each donor's leukapheresis produced roughly between roughly 0.85 and 10 billion PBMCs. The paper's findings and limits, for the study overall: Compared with non-shared clonotypes, the clonotypes found in all four sorted-subset donors had higher generation probabilities. Sharing across several donors was observed for approximately 5% of naive CD4, less than 4% of naive CD8, roughly 2.4% of memory CD4, and roughly 0.43% of memory CD8 clonotypes. Rarefaction of sorted-subset datasets indicated incomplete sequencing despite the large sequencing depth. Because the study included only a small number of donors, the genetic and exposure-history diversity represented was limited. Pairwise subsampling led to the expectation that sequencing depth would affect the degree of clonotype sharing among donors. Sampling was restricted to blood, and TCR repertoires in tissues likely differ from the TCR repertoires found in blood. Estimated clonotype richness was generally larger for naive than for memory subsets.

Remarks on this clone: Its antigen is currently not known. No base-level quality is on record; no much larger clone is a single base apart.

CDR1 MNHNS and CDR2 SASEGT were looked up in the germline V gene. Including cysteine and phenylalanine, the CDR3 has 12 amino acids. Only the CDR3 DNA stays, 36 bases, in frame from base 1. V is cut by 5 bases and J by 7 bases, and the space between the germline ends is 10 bases. Using the deep immunoSEQ assay, multiplex PCR amplified TCR CDR3 regions from genomic DNA. Extracted genomic DNA from each cell subset was distributed evenly across all wells of several immunoSEQ 96-well plates, and each plate was treated as a replicate. For sorted subsets, each replicate PCR was loaded with about 200 ng genomic DNA, equivalent to roughly 30,000 T cell genomes. Purified libraries were measured with a Qubit 3.0 fluorometer, size-checked on a Bioanalyzer 2100, and measured again with the KAPA Library Quantification kit. Every immunoSEQ 96-well plate was sequenced on a dedicated single-read 150-cycle Illumina NextSeq 550 flow cell. In the paper's pipeline: Because the immunoSEQ output held only junctional sequences and lacked quality scores, the filtering could not match the filtering applied to full-length reads. To assign V/J genes and CDR3, sequences were annotated using PyIR, a Python wrapper for IgBLAST v1.9, with IMGT germline references. Reads were removed for weak V/J assignments (E-value above 1e-6), missing CDR3, stop codons, out-of-frame junctions, or ambiguous translated residues. V3J clonotypes were defined as sequences sharing the same inferred V gene, J gene, and CDR3 amino acid sequence. Percentage overlap between repertoires was calculated by dividing the number of shared unique clonotypes by the size of the smaller repertoire. Three approaches were used to assess repertoire richness: RTK rarefaction, the Chao1 estimator, and Recon v2.1 estimates of unobserved clonotypes. OLGA was used to compute generation probabilities for all TCRbeta clonotypes that the gDNA method yielded from a few donors. This immuneACCESS table, as held by TCRdb, lists in-frame sequences with V and J called but not all clones. Of the missing ones, under half trace to an unresolved V gene in checked studies; the others have no known cause. V, J and clone size were drawn from that table, and D and trimming were deduced from the DNA. This sample has some 2,500,000 clones in its table, and approximately 90% of those were observed once. The ten biggest clones cover 0.3% to 0.45% of the sample.

The donors were healthy, HIV-negative adults who had no recently reported acute infections or vaccinations. All donors were Caucasian adults living in Nashville, Tennessee, USA. CD4+ T cells were enriched by magnetic negative selection, after which naive cells were positively selected on CD45RA and the negative fraction was taken as the memory subset. After blood collection by leukapheresis, PBMCs were isolated using Ficoll-Histopaque density gradient centrifugation and then cryopreserved in the vapor phase of liquid nitrogen. Analytical flow cytometry was used to check the purity and quantity of every magnetically sorted T cell population. Each sorted fraction had its genomic DNA isolated and then quantified by UV absorbance on a Nanodrop 2000c.

The receptor was isolated from a man younger than 35 in good health. Some clones in this sample may be carry-over from other donors' samples. The source material was naive CD4+ T cells from PBMCs. What this sample's cell subset or site label stands for: CD45RA+ positively selected. This sequence uses TRBV6-1 and TRBJ2-3; TRBD2 is a possible D gene, resting on 6 matching bases. For the CDR3, the sequence is CASSTLAYTQYF. The DNA sequence is given as TGTGCCAGCAGTACTCTAGCGTATACGCAGTATTTT.